This T cell receptor beta chain was found in a study of blood T cell repertoires in COVID-19. Study overall: Acute and convalescent COVID-19 samples came from the United States, Italy and Spain. From T cells, B-cell-depleted T cells, or PBMCs came the material, which was cDNA or gDNA.

In the original processing: Amplification of reference gene primers was used by the study to estimate nucleated cell counts. Profiled with immunoSEQ multiplex PCR; TCRdb holds only in-frame clones, not every one. The D gene and trimming were derived from the DNA, and the V and J assignments and clone size from that table. The sample records around 700,000 clones, approximately 90% being singletons. This CDR3 has 15 residues. Germline-derived CDR1 and CDR2 are MNHEY and SVGAGI. J gave up 1 base and V 4 bases, and 5 bases lay outside the gene matches. V usage is TRBV6-5 and J usage is TRBJ1-1; 8 bases are a match to TRBD1. The source material was peripheral blood. This sequence was found in a young woman with acute or convalescent COVID-19. This CDR3 is CASSSDRGRNTEAFF. CDR3 sequence (DNA): TGTGCCAGCAGTTCCGACAGGGGTAGGAACACTGAAGCTTTCTTT.